These 32 T cell receptor beta chains were all obtained from the same sample, sequenced in a study of CD8 T cells in ankylosing spondylitis. Each CDR3 protein gets one entry after TCRdb re-called the 5' RACE reads with MiXCR. This table has 300,000 to 400,000 distinct CDR3 sequences, approximately 10% appearing once. Sequencing input: blood, either unsorted or a sorted T cell fraction (not recorded which). Receptors originate from a female donor with ankylosing spondylitis or in good health (not recorded which).

Concerning this clonotype itself: Germline and junction disagree at one end, which may indicate a read error. The chain couples TRBV7-2 to TRBJ2-4; the D gene is possibly TRBD1 (6 bases). The CDR3 has 13 amino acids. Germline CDR1 reads SGHTA; CDR2 reads FQGNSA. The chain's CDR3 is CASSPAHRDIQYF. In nucleotides, the CDR3 is TGTGCCAGCAGCCCCGCCCACCGGGACATTCAATACTTC.

This clonotype was seen many times. The rearrangement links TRBV5-8 to TRBJ1-5; D ambiguous. CDR1 and CDR2 (germline): SGHTS, YDEGEE. V shed 2 bases and J shed 3 bases, with 9 bases lying between them. This CDR3 spans 14 amino acids. The DNA of the CDR3 is TGTGCCAGCAGCTTCGGGCAGCCCAATCAGCCCCAGCATTTT. It is translated as CASSFGQPNQPQHF. Drawing the rest from reference TRBV5-8 and TRBJ1-5, the complete variable domain is EAGVTQSPTHLIKTRGQQATLRCSPISGHTSVYWYQQALGLGLQFLLWYDEGEERNRGNFPPRFSGRQFPNYSSELNVNALELEDSALYLCASSFGQPNQPQHFGDGTRLSIL.

Note on this clonotype: A much larger clone sits a single nucleotide away, making a read error possible. The chain combines TRBV7-9 with TRBJ1-5, with D uncertain. Deletions cut 3 bases from V and 5 bases from J, with 8 bases between. In germline, CDR1 is SEHNR, CDR2 FQNEAQ (reference sequence). CDR3 length: 13 amino acids. The CDR3 bases are TGTGCCAGCAGCTTGTCGGACGATCAGCCCCAGCATTTT. This codes for CASSLSDDQPQHF. The variable domain in full, completed from reference TRBV7-9 and TRBJ1-5, reads DTGVSQNPRHKITKRGQNVTFRCDPISEHNRLYWYRQTLGQGPEFLTYFQNEAQLEKSRLLSDRFSAERPKGSFSTLEIQRTEQGDSAMYLCASSLSDDQPQHFGDGTRLSIL.

The table lists this clonotype with many counts. The CDR3 DNA reads TGTGCCAGCAGTACCCGGTTACAAGTCAGTGAAAAACTGTTTTTT. Translated, it gives CASSTRLQVSEKLFF. This sequence joins TRBV12-3 or TRBV12-4 and TRBJ1-4; D unclear. V dropped 5 bases and J dropped 7 bases, with 17 bases sitting between them. The CDR3 is made up of 15 amino acids.

This clonotype was observed many times. The rearrangement joins TRBV28 to TRBJ2-7, with D possibly being TRBD1 (5 bases). The CDR3 covers 11 residues. The V gene lost 3 bases and the J gene lost 13 bases, with 13 bases spanning the gap. Per germline, CDR1 MDHEN and CDR2 SYDVKM. CDR3 in amino acids: CASSFADGHYF. CDR3 DNA: TGTGCCAGCAGTTTCGCGGACGGACATTACTTC.

In this sample, this clonotype turned up many times. The chain employs TRBV5-1 and TRBJ2-1; D remains ambiguous. V gave up 4 bases and J gave up 6 bases, with 20 bases separating them. CDR1 is SGHRS, CDR2 YFSETQ, per germline. The CDR3 sequence is 16 residues long. This CDR3 is CASSAYTAATSNEQFF. CDR3 sequence (DNA): TGCGCCAGCAGCGCTTACACGGCGGCCACCAGCAATGAGCAGTTCTTC.

CDR3 amino acids: CASSRLVVGEQYF. CDR3 bases: TGTGCCAGCAGCCGACTGGTTGTCGGCGAGCAGTACTTC. This chain connects TRBV2 to TRBJ2-7; D is unresolved. The CDR3 totals 13 residues. Germline V gene lookup returns CDR1 SNHLY and CDR2 FYNNEI. Trimming removed 6 bases from V and 6 bases from J, with 15 bases in between.

This clonotype was found many times. The rearrangement uses TRBV5-1 and TRBJ2-1; 8 bases are shared with TRBD2. Trimming at V came to 4 bases and at J to 8 bases, leaving 17 bases not matched to a gene. The CDR3 spans 17 residues. The germline CDR1 and CDR2 sequences are SGHRS and YFSETQ. The CDR3 loop reads CASSLDPGGAVLDEQFF. Here the CDR3 DNA reads TGCGCCAGCAGCCTTGACCCCGGGGGGGCCGTTTTGGATGAGCAGTTCTTC.

There are a few counts of this clonotype. This rearrangement joins TRBV7-2 to TRBJ2-3, with D possibly being TRBD1 or TRBD2 (5 bases each). V lost 3 bases to trimming and J lost 9 bases, with 16 bases between them. The CDR3 is 14 amino acids. The germline CDR1 and CDR2 sequences are SGHTA and FQGNSA. This chain's CDR3 is CASSFPGAPGTQYF. The DNA for the CDR3 is TGTGCCAGCAGCTTTCCCGGGGCGCCCGGGACGCAGTATTTT.

This clonotype was counted many times. The J gene is TRBJ1-2, the V gene TRBV7-2, with a tentative D call TRBD1 (5 bases). Germline CDR1 SGHTA, CDR2 FQGNSA. This CDR3 is 13 amino acids long. Trimming took 5 bases from V and 8 from J, leaving 15 bases between them. This CDR3 is CASSPRQTEGYTF. CDR3 bases: TGTGCCAGCAGCCCCCGACAGACAGAAGGCTACACCTTC.

This clonotype was counted many times. The chain joins TRBV20-1 to TRBJ2-7; 7 nucleotides match TRBD2. The germline V gene encodes CDR1 DFQATT and CDR2 SNEGSKA (reference sequence). The CDR3 is 13 residues long. J lost 6 bases, V lost 6 bases, and 11 bases had no gene match. The CDR3 protein is CSAHPGRPSEQYF. The CDR3 coding sequence is TGCAGTGCGCATCCCGGGAGGCCCTCCGAGCAGTACTTC.

The chain combines TRBV5-5 with TRBJ1-5; no clear D. The V and J ends lost 4 bases and 4 bases respectively, with 12 bases between them. This CDR3 spans 14 amino acids. Per germline, CDR1 SGHKS and CDR2 YYEKEE (reference sequence). CDR3 region: CASSPVRLNQPQHF. The CDR3 coding sequence is TGTGCCAGCAGCCCGGTACGTTTGAATCAGCCCCAGCATTTT.

The sample holds a few counts of this clonotype. The chain is built from TRBV20-1 and TRBJ2-1, with TRBD1 matching 12 bases. The CDR3 is made up of 20 amino acids. Germline V CDR1 and CDR2: DFQATT, SNEGSKA (reference sequence). Unmatched junction bases numbered 16, after V lost 3 bases and J lost 1 base. CDR3 protein: CSASPGQGAFGVESYNEQFF. As DNA, the CDR3 is TGCAGTGCTAGTCCGGGACAGGGGGCGTTTGGAGTTGAGTCCTACAATGAGCAGTTCTTC.

Ten or more counts support this clonotype. The chain joins TRBV12-3 or TRBV12-4 to TRBJ2-1, with TRBD2 identical over 8 bases. The J segment lost 6 bases and the V segment lost 2 bases, leaving 3 bases of the junction unmatched. The CDR3 has 14 residues. The CDR3 region is CASSLSGGSNEQFF. In DNA, the CDR3 is TGTGCCAGCAGTTTATCGGGGGGGAGCAATGAGCAGTTCTTC.

This clonotype was seen only a few times. The rearrangement joins TRBV7-9 to TRBJ2-7; D not resolved. This CDR3 is built from 14 residues. The ends were cut back, 2 bases at V and 6 bases at J, with 14 bases in the middle. CDR1 and CDR2 from the germline V gene are SEHNR and FQNEAQ (reference sequence). CDR3 coding DNA: TGTGCCAGCAGCTTAAGGTCTATAGGCCCCGAGCAGTACTTC. This codes for CASSLRSIGPEQYF.

Many counts were recorded for this clonotype. For the CDR3, the DNA is TGTGCCAGCAGCCTTCCCCAATCGGCTGAAGCTTTCTTT. Translation gives CASSLPQSAEAFF. The chain has TRBV27 and TRBJ1-1; no clear D gene. The V gene lost 6 bases and the J gene lost 6 bases, with 14 bases spanning the gap. There are 13 residues in the CDR3. Germline CDR1 reads MNHEY; CDR2 reads SMNVEV (reference sequence).

This clonotype appeared many times. V gene TRBV20-1 combines with J gene TRBJ1-4, with TRBD1 matching 8 bases. The trim removed 3 bases at V and 6 bases at J, leaving 6 bases unmatched. Germline CDR1 DFQATT, CDR2 SNEGSKA (reference sequence). This CDR3 is 14 amino acids long. CDR3 coding DNA: TGCAGTGCTAGGGGTACAGGGGGGGATGAAAAACTGTTTTTT. Residues: CSARGTGGDEKLFF.

This clonotype showed up many times. The CDR3 DNA reads TGCAGTGCTTCCTACGAGCAGTACTTC. Translating it yields CSASYEQYF. The chain couples TRBV20-1 to TRBJ2-7, with D unresolved. Deletions cut 5 bases from V and 1 base from J, with 0 bases between. This CDR3 region has 9 residues. Germline V gene sequence: CDR1 DFQATT, CDR2 SNEGSKA (reference sequence).

This clonotype was counted ten times or more. The chain has TRBV27 and TRBJ1-1; D call uncertain. The CDR3 contains 15 residues. The germline V and J ends were trimmed by 5 bases and 5 bases, with 18 bases remaining between them. Germline assignment: CDR1 MNHEY and CDR2 SMNVEV (reference sequence). The CDR3 region has the DNA TGTGCCAGCAGTCCCTCGACATCCCTGGTGACTGAAGCTTTCTTT. It specifies CASSPSTSLVTEAFF.

The table lists this clonotype with many counts. V usage is TRBV5-5 and J usage is TRBJ2-4; TRBD1 is a possible D gene (6 bases). CDR3 length: 16 residues. CDR1 SGHKS and CDR2 YYEKEE come from the germline V gene (reference sequence). The V end lost 6 bases, the J end lost 2 bases, and 18 bases lay between the germline ends. Here the CDR3 reads CASIPGGSGTKNIQYF. The CDR3 DNA is TGTGCCAGCATCCCTGGGGGCTCGGGAACCAAAAACATTCAGTACTTC. Together with reference TRBV5-5 and TRBJ2-4, the CDR3 gives the full variable domain: DAGVTQSPTHLIKTRGQQVTLRCSPISGHKSVSWYQQVLGQGPQFIFQYYEKEERGRGNFPDRFSARQFPNYSSELNVNALLLGDSALYLCASIPGGSGTKNIQYFGAGTRLSVL.

At least ten counts were recorded for this clonotype. V and J are TRBV11-2 and TRBJ2-3; D is uncertain. Trimming left V 5 bases short and J 5 bases short, with 8 bases between. The germline gives CDR1 SGHAT, CDR2 FQNNGV. The CDR3 totals 12 residues. The CDR3 spells CASSPLGDTQYF. Here the CDR3 DNA reads TGTGCCAGCAGCCCTTTAGGAGATACGCAGTATTTT.

This clonotype was observed many times. The chain has TRBV6-4 and TRBJ2-7; 9 bases match TRBD1. V trimming: 2 bases; J trimming: 2 bases; junction bases outside the gene matches: 22. This CDR3 comprises 21 residues. Germline V lookup: CDR1 MRHNA, CDR2 SNTAGT. The CDR3 DNA follows: TGTGCCAGCAGTGACGGGGGCTCCGGGACAGGGCCATCTGTCGGCGCCTACGAGCAGTACTTC. It is translated as CASSDGGSGTGPSVGAYEQYF.

This clonotype was seen many times. This chain links TRBV6-1 with TRBJ1-1, with D unresolved. The CDR3 sequence is 15 residues long. Germline CDR1 is MNHNS and CDR2 is SASEGT. Trimming removed 6 bases from V and 2 bases from J, with 16 bases in between. The chain's CDR3 is CASSRGGRTNTEAFF. The CDR3 coding sequence is TGTGCCAGCAGCCGTGGTGGGAGGACTAACACTGAAGCTTTCTTT.

This clonotype was seen ten or more times. This chain links TRBV5-1 with TRBJ2-3, with 8 positions matching TRBD2. CDR1 SGHRS and CDR2 YFSETQ come from the germline V gene. The CDR3 spans 16 residues. The V and J ends lost 0 bases and 3 bases, in that order; junction bases with no gene match: 6. CDR3 region: CASSLATSGVTDTQYF. CDR3 coding DNA: TGCGCCAGCAGCTTGGCAACTAGCGGAGTGACAGATACGCAGTATTTT.

As for this clonotype: One junction end disagrees with the germline gene, perhaps due to a read error. The rearrangement uses TRBV5-1 and TRBJ1-1, with D hard to call. The CDR3 is 14 residues long. Looked up from germline, CDR1 is SGHRS and CDR2 is YFSETQ. CDR3 amino acids: CASSLGVTDTEAFF. Written as DNA, the CDR3 is TGCGCCAGCAGCTTGGGTGTCACAGACACAGAAGCTTTCTTT. Filled out from reference TRBV5-1 and TRBJ1-1, the complete variable domain reads KAGVTQTPRYLIKTRGQQVTLSCSPISGHRSVSWYQQTPGQGLQFLFEYFSETQRNKGNFPGRFSGRQFSNSRSEMNVSTLELGDSALYLCASSLGVTDTEAFFGQGTRLTVV.

This clonotype was recorded many times. The chain links TRBV11-2 to TRBJ2-2, with D tentatively TRBD1 or TRBD2 (5 bases each). There are 16 residues in the CDR3. V lost 5 bases to trimming and J lost 0 bases, with 13 bases between them. Looked up from germline, CDR1 is SGHAT and CDR2 is FQNNGV. The CDR3 spells CASSQMGEANTGELFF. Written as DNA, the CDR3 is TGTGCCAGCAGCCAGATGGGGGAAGCGAACACCGGGGAGCTGTTTTTT.

The V gene is TRBV20-1, the J gene TRBJ1-4; possible D gene TRBD1, 6 bases. Trimming left V 3 bases short and J 8 bases short, with 19 bases between. Germline values: CDR1 DFQATT, CDR2 SNEGSKA (reference sequence). CDR3 length: 15 residues. DNA of the CDR3: TGCAGTGCTAGGGCCGTGTCGGGACAAACAGAAAAACTGTTTTTT. Protein sequence: CSARAVSGQTEKLFF.

This clonotype was counted a few times. CDR3 nucleotides: TGTGCCAGCAGCTTAGCGCCGTTACGCGCAGGTTGGCAGGGCACCGGGGAGCTGTTTTTT. It encodes CASSLAPLRAGWQGTGELFF. The chain is built from TRBV11-1 and TRBJ2-2, with a weak D call TRBD1 (5 bases). Trimming left V 0 bases short and J 4 bases short, with 24 bases between. This CDR3 is built from 20 residues. CDR1 is SGHAT, CDR2 FQDESV, per germline (reference sequence).

This chain joins TRBV18 and TRBJ1-1; 8 bases align to TRBD1. This CDR3 has 16 residues. The germline V gene has CDR1 KGHSH and CDR2 LQKENI. After removal of 1 base from V and 2 bases from J, the junction contained 6 bases not matched to a gene. CDR3 region: CASSPRLQGGNTEAFF. The CDR3 nucleotides read TGTGCCAGCTCACCACGGTTACAGGGGGGTAACACTGAAGCTTTCTTT.

This chain uses TRBV16 with TRBJ2-7; perhaps TRBD2 as D (6 bases). Germline CDR1 KGHSY, CDR2 FQNENV. Trimming cost V 4 bases and J 7 bases, with 17 bases left between them. The length of the CDR3 is 14 residues. The CDR3 region has the DNA TGTGCCAGCAGCCTCCCTAGCGTCCCGAAGGAGCAGTACTTC. Translating gives CASSLPSVPKEQYF.

As concerns this clonotype: This clone may be a read error of a much larger clone one base away. The chain is built from TRBV12-3 or TRBV12-4 and TRBJ1-2; maybe TRBD1 (5 bases). The CDR3 runs 12 residues. CDR3 sequence (DNA): TGTGCCAGCAGTTTTGATCAAAGGGGCTTCACCTTC. It is translated as CASSFDQRGFTF.

The CDR3, as DNA: TGTGCCAGCAGCCCTGACGTCTATCTCTACAATGAGCAGTTCTTC. It translates to CASSPDVYLYNEQFF. The rearrangement joins TRBV11-2 to TRBJ2-1; D gene uncertain. Germline V gene lookup returns CDR1 SGHAT and CDR2 FQNNGV. The CDR3 spans 15 residues. Trimming stripped 5 bases from V and 3 bases from J, with 14 bases between.